These T cell receptor beta chains were read from a single sample in a study of blood T cell repertoires in COVID-19. Using immunoSEQ multiplex PCR, the repertoire was profiled, and TCRdb retains in-frame clones only, with some absent. The sample includes some 160,000 clones, approximately 90% of them seen just once. Sequenced material: peripheral blood. The receptors originated from a woman aged 70-85 years with COVID-19, enrolled during active disease. CDR3s include the opening cysteine and the closing phenylalanine or tryptophan. The D gene is left open where the match is weak. Clone size appears in some rows only: once, few, many, or a class for an expanded clone.

len	abundance	d_gene	v_gene	j_gene	CDR3aa	CDR3nt
12	-	-	TRBV7-2	TRBJ2-5	CASSRSRRAQYF	TGTGCCAGCAGCCGTTCTAGGCGGGCCCAGTACTTC
15	few	-	TRBV4-2	TRBJ2-7	CASSQGDIRSYEQYF	TGTGCCAGCAGCCAAGGGGACATCCGCTCCTACGAGCAGTACTTC
15	-	-	TRBV5-1	TRBJ2-3	CASSFSGRKGGTQYF	TGCGCCAGCAGCTTTTCGGGCCGCAAAGGGGGTACGCAGTATTTT
16	-	TRBD1	TRBV28	TRBJ1-1	CASSFNPGQGPTEAFF	TGTGCCAGCAGTTTTAACCCGGGACAGGGTCCCACTGAAGCTTTCTTT
15	-	-	TRBV24-1	TRBJ2-6	CATSDFRAGANVLTF	TGTGCCACCAGTGATTTCCGAGCCGGGGCCAACGTCCTGACTTTC
15	-	-	TRBV5-6	TRBJ2-4	CASSRKGVAKNIQYF	TGTGCCAGCAGCAGAAAGGGGGTAGCCAAAAACATTCAGTACTTC
16	-	TRBD2	TRBV12-5	TRBJ2-3	CASGLGLAGDTDTQYF	TGTGCTAGTGGTTTGGGGTTAGCGGGGGACACAGATACGCAGTATTTT
14	-	TRBD1	TRBV5-6	TRBJ1-2	CASSSGQGVRGYTF	TGTGCCAGCAGCTCGGGACAGGGGGTCCGTGGCTACACCTTC
14	-	-	TRBV5-1	TRBJ1-4	CASSPGHPNEKLFF	TGCGCCAGCAGCCCAGGACACCCTAATGAAAAACTGTTTTTT
15	-	TRBD1	TRBV7-2	TRBJ2-2	CASSPTGVGTGELFF	TGTGCCAGCAGCCCGACAGGGGTCGGCACCGGGGAGCTGTTTTTT
13	-	-	TRBV6-5	TRBJ1-5	CASWTDSNQPQHF	TGTGCCAGCTGGACAGATAGCAATCAGCCCCAGCATTTT
15	-	-	TRBV5-1	TRBJ1-5	CASSYDGQSDQPQHF	TGCGCCAGCAGTTACGACGGACAGAGTGATCAGCCCCAGCATTTT
16	-	TRBD1	TRBV6-1	TRBJ1-5	CASSEWAGGAGQPQHF	TGTGCCAGCAGTGAATGGGCAGGGGGCGCGGGACAGCCCCAGCATTTT
15	-	-	TRBV7-9	TRBJ1-2	CASSLGGGTNYGYTF	TGTGCCAGCAGCTTAGGGGGGGGCACTAACTATGGCTACACCTTC
12	-	-	TRBV3-1/TRBV3-2	TRBJ1-4	CASSQAGEKLFF	TGTGCCAGCAGCCAAGCGGGGGAAAAACTGTTTTTT
13	-	-	TRBV2	TRBJ1-5	CASSFQSNQPQHF	TGTGCCAGCAGTTTCCAGAGCAATCAGCCCCAGCATTTT
14	-	-	TRBV5-1	TRBJ2-1	CASTARSSYNEQFF	TGCGCCAGCACCGCAAGGAGCTCCTACAATGAGCAGTTCTTC
15	-	-	TRBV30	TRBJ1-1	CAWSPRGRRGAEAFF	TGTGCCTGGAGTCCACGCGGTCGCCGCGGCGCTGAAGCTTTCTTT